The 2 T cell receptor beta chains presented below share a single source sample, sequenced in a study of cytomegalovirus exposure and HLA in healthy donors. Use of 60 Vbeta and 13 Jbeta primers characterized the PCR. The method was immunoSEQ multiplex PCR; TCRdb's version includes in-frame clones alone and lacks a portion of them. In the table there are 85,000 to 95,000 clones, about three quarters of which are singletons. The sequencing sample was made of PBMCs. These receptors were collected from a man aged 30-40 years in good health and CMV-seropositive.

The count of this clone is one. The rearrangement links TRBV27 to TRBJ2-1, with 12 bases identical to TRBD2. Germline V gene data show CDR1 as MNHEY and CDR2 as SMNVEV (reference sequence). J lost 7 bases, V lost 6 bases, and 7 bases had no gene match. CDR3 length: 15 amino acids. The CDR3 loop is CASRLAGGQGNEQFF. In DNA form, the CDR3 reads TGTGCCAGCAGGCTAGCGGGGGGGCAGGGGAATGAGCAGTTCTTC.

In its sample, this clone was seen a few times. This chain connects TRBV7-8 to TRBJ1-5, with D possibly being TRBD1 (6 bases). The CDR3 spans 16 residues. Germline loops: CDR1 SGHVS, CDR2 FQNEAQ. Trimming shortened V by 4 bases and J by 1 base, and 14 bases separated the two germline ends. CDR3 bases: TGTGCCAGCAGCTCTTGGCAGGGGCGGAGCAATCAGCCCCAGCATTTT. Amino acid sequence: CASSSWQGRSNQPQHF.